This is a list of T cell receptor beta chains from one sample in a study of CD4 T cells in relation to SARS-CoV-2 and coronaviruses. The antigens for these receptors are not known. Here immunoSEQ multiplex PCR was the method, and the copy in TCRdb shows in-frame clones only, minus some. The profile shows around 40,000 clones, under 90% of them singletons. The sample taken for sequencing was naive CD4+ T cells from PBMCs, cultured in vitro. These receptors were obtained from an adult with COVID-19. Both conserved end residues are part of each CDR3. Fields, in order: V gene, D gene, J gene, CDR3 protein. D genes are given only for firm matches.

v_call: TRBV9
d_call: -
j_call: TRBJ2-5
cdr3_aa: CASSPAGIRETQYF

v_call: TRBV5-5
d_call: -
j_call: TRBJ2-7
cdr3_aa: CASSPGGAFSYEQYF

v_call: TRBV2
d_call: TRBD1
j_call: TRBJ2-7
cdr3_aa: CASSVGQGGSYEQYF

v_call: TRBV28
d_call: -
j_call: TRBJ1-2
cdr3_aa: CASSGTDGYTF

v_call: TRBV19
d_call: TRBD1
j_call: TRBJ1-4
cdr3_aa: CASKGGTGNEKLFF

v_call: TRBV5-4
d_call: -
j_call: TRBJ1-2
cdr3_aa: CASSLAVGQNYGYTF

v_call: TRBV29-1
d_call: TRBD2
j_call: TRBJ2-2
cdr3_aa: CSVEGSGIETGELFF

v_call: TRBV24-1
d_call: -
j_call: TRBJ2-7
cdr3_aa: CATSEGPGSYEQYF

v_call: TRBV29-1
d_call: TRBD1
j_call: TRBJ2-5
cdr3_aa: CSVSGSMTGPNQETQYF

v_call: TRBV30
d_call: -
j_call: TRBJ1-5
cdr3_aa: CAWSALRGNQPQHF

v_call: TRBV6-4
d_call: -
j_call: TRBJ2-7
cdr3_aa: CASSDGSLRYEQYF

v_call: TRBV5-4
d_call: -
j_call: TRBJ2-3
cdr3_aa: CASTRRGTDTQYF

v_call: TRBV5-1
d_call: -
j_call: TRBJ1-1
cdr3_aa: CASSPRGRNTEAFF

v_call: TRBV19
d_call: -
j_call: TRBJ2-1
cdr3_aa: CASSINPGSHNEQFF

v_call: TRBV11-2
d_call: -
j_call: TRBJ1-1
cdr3_aa: CASSLDGGHTEAFF

v_call: TRBV4-1
d_call: -
j_call: TRBJ1-4
cdr3_aa: CASSQEAGTNEKLFF

v_call: TRBV19
d_call: -
j_call: TRBJ2-7
cdr3_aa: CASSISATGTGEQYF

v_call: TRBV7-9
d_call: -
j_call: TRBJ1-2
cdr3_aa: CASSLGAGADGGYTF